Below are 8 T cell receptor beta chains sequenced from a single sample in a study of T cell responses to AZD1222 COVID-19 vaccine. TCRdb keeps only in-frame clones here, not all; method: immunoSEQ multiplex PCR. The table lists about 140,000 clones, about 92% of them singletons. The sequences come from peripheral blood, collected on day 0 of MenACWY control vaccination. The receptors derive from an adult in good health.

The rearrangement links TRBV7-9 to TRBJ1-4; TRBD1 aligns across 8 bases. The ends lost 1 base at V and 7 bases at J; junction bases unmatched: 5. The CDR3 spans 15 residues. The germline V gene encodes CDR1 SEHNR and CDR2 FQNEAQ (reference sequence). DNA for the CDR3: TGTGCCAGCAGCTTAGACAGGGGGAATGGTGAAAAACTGTTTTTT. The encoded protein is CASSLDRGNGEKLFF.

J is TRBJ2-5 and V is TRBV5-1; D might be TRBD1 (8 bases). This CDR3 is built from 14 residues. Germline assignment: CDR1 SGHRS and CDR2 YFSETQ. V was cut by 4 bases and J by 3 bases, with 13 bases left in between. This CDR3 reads CASSPQGGEETQYF. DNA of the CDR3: TGCGCCAGCAGCCCACAGGGGGGGGAAGAGACCCAGTACTTC. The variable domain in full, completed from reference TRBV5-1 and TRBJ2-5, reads KAGVTQTPRYLIKTRGQQVTLSCSPISGHRSVSWYQQTPGQGLQFLFEYFSETQRNKGNFPGRFSGRQFSNSRSEMNVSTLELGDSALYLCASSPQGGEETQYFGPGTRLLVL.

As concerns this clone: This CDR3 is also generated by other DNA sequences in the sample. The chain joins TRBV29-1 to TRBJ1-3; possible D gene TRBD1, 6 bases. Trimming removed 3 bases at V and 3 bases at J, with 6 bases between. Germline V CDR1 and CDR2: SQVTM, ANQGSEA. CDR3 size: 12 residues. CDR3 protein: CSVEDSGNTIYF. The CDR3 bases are TGCAGCGTTGAGGACAGTGGAAACACCATATATTTT.

The CDR3, as DNA: TGTGCCTGGAGTCCTACAGATAATTCACCCCTCCACTTT. Amino acids: CAWSPTDNSPLHF. The V and J genes are TRBV30 and TRBJ1-6; D remains ambiguous. Trimming stripped 2 bases from V and 5 bases from J, with 7 bases between. This CDR3 has 13 residues. Germline CDR1 GTSNPN, CDR2 SVGIG (reference sequence).

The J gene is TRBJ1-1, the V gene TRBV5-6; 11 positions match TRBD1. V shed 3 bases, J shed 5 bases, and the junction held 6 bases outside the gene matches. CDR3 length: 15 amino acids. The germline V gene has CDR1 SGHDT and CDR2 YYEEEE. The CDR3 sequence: CASSSLGTGGTEAFF. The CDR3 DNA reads TGTGCCAGCAGCTCCCTAGGGACAGGGGGGACTGAAGCTTTCTTT.

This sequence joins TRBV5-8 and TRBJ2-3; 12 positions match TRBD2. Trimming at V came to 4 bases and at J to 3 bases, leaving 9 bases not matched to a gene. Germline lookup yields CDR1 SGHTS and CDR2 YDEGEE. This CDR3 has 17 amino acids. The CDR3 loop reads CASSQLAGGGWTDTQYF. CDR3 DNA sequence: TGTGCCAGCAGCCAACTAGCGGGAGGAGGTTGGACAGATACGCAGTATTTT.

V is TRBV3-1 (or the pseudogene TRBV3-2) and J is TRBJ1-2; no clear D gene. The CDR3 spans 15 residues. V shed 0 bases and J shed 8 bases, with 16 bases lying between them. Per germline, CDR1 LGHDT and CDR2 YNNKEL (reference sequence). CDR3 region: CASSQERRSNLGYTF. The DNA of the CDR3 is TGTGCCAGCAGCCAAGAAAGGAGATCGAATTTGGGCTACACCTTC.

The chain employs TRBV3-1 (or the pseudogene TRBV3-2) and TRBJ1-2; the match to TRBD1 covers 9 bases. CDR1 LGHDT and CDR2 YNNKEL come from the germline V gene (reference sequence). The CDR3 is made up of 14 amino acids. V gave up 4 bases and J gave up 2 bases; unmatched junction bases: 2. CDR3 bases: TGTGCCAGCAGCCGCGGGACAGGGAACTATGGCTACACCTTC. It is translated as CASSRGTGNYGYTF.